This T cell receptor beta chain comes out of a study of blood T cells in healthy people across ages. Study conclusions and caveats: Naive T cell percentage showed a strong correlation with TCR beta diversity.

Together with a sample-barcoded 5' primer, a J-beta primer mix was included in a second PCR lasting about 7 to 12 cycles. Via MiXCR, TCRdb re-called the 5' RACE reads, giving one row per CDR3 protein. The table includes about 570,000 distinct CDR3 sequences, 25% to 30% detected once. For every donor, a draw yielded ten milliliters of peripheral blood. Comments on this clonotype: Its antigen is undetermined.

This CDR3 contains 14 residues. The germline V gene has CDR1 SEHNR and CDR2 FQNEAQ (reference sequence). V lost 8 bases and J 7 bases, leaving 17 bases between the germline ends. The source of this sequence is a woman in her 70s in good health. This chain joins TRBV7-9 and TRBJ2-2; possibly TRBD2 for D (5 bases). The sequenced sample was blood. This CDR3 reads CASGALDWGGELFF. CDR3 coding DNA: TGTGCCAGCGGCGCCCTGGACTGGGGCGGGGAGCTGTTTTTT.